Listed below are T cell receptor beta chains from one sample, sequenced in a study of blood T cell repertoires in COVID-19. Sequencing used immunoSEQ multiplex PCR; TCRdb keeps in-frame clones, though not all of them. This table holds a few hundred thousand clones, approximately 90% found once. Sequencing input: peripheral blood. The receptor source for this set is a man younger than 40 with acute or convalescent COVID-19. Each CDR3 is given without its conserved first and last residue. Each record gives: V gene, J gene, clone size, CDR3 protein. Size is omitted from some rows. Given values are once, few, many or a class for expanded clones.

v_gene: TRBV6-5
j_gene: TRBJ1-4
abundance: few
CDR3aa: ATLDRVNEKLF

v_gene: TRBV6-5
j_gene: TRBJ1-5
abundance: -
CDR3aa: ASTPYSNQPQH

v_gene: TRBV21-1
j_gene: TRBJ1-1
abundance: -
CDR3aa: ASGKTGGENEAF

v_gene: TRBV27
j_gene: TRBJ2-3
abundance: few
CDR3aa: ASIAGEEDTQY

v_gene: TRBV18
j_gene: TRBJ1-1
abundance: -
CDR3aa: ASSPGQPAYSEAF

v_gene: TRBV5-1
j_gene: TRBJ2-5
abundance: -
CDR3aa: ASSLGSAGPQETQY

v_gene: TRBV6-5
j_gene: TRBJ1-5
abundance: -
CDR3aa: ASSYSMGSQPQH

v_gene: TRBV30
j_gene: TRBJ2-3
abundance: -
CDR3aa: AWRGGWSTDTQY

v_gene: TRBV29-1
j_gene: TRBJ1-1
abundance: -
CDR3aa: SVYAGVIDPEAF

v_gene: TRBV4-2
j_gene: TRBJ2-1
abundance: -
CDR3aa: ASSQDSDSGYTYNEQF

v_gene: TRBV18
j_gene: TRBJ2-1
abundance: -
CDR3aa: ASSPRTDRPRNEQF

v_gene: TRBV3-1/TRBV3-2
j_gene: TRBJ2-1
abundance: -
CDR3aa: ASSPPGDSKRSQF

v_gene: TRBV11-2
j_gene: TRBJ2-1
abundance: -
CDR3aa: ASSPRAGGSYNEQF

v_gene: TRBV10-3
j_gene: TRBJ2-1
abundance: -
CDR3aa: AISEKGGPGRIEQF

v_gene: TRBV5-1
j_gene: TRBJ2-3
abundance: once
CDR3aa: ASSLTLTVAGESTDTQY

v_gene: TRBV5-1
j_gene: TRBJ1-2
abundance: -
CDR3aa: ASRAGVLDYGYT

v_gene: TRBV3-1/TRBV3-2
j_gene: TRBJ2-5
abundance: -
CDR3aa: ASSQEITSGRGKTQY

v_gene: TRBV14
j_gene: TRBJ1-1
abundance: -
CDR3aa: ASSQTMNTEAF

v_gene: TRBV29-1
j_gene: TRBJ2-4
abundance: -
CDR3aa: SAELRGVAETKNIQY

v_gene: TRBV20-1
j_gene: TRBJ2-7
abundance: -
CDR3aa: SASSLSGTENYEQY

v_gene: TRBV27
j_gene: TRBJ1-2
abundance: -
CDR3aa: ASSGDRGRPGNLGYT

v_gene: TRBV5-4
j_gene: TRBJ1-1
abundance: -
CDR3aa: ASSFILGTEAF

v_gene: TRBV3-1/TRBV3-2
j_gene: TRBJ1-2
abundance: -
CDR3aa: ASSHATDNYGYT

v_gene: TRBV6-6
j_gene: TRBJ2-7
abundance: -
CDR3aa: ASSPYRESYEQY

v_gene: TRBV2
j_gene: TRBJ2-5
abundance: -
CDR3aa: ASSDQQTQETQY

v_gene: TRBV7-8
j_gene: TRBJ2-5
abundance: -
CDR3aa: ASSLAAGPRETQY

v_gene: TRBV30
j_gene: TRBJ2-5
abundance: once
CDR3aa: ARTRWTGGPETQY

v_gene: TRBV28
j_gene: TRBJ1-1
abundance: -
CDR3aa: ASSLVSGRKMVTEAF

v_gene: TRBV11-1
j_gene: TRBJ2-7
abundance: -
CDR3aa: ASSLQRTVYEQY

v_gene: TRBV5-1
j_gene: TRBJ2-2
abundance: -
CDR3aa: ASSSKGGGTGELF

v_gene: TRBV7-8
j_gene: TRBJ2-3
abundance: once
CDR3aa: ASSPSGYTDTQY

v_gene: TRBV28
j_gene: TRBJ2-1
abundance: -
CDR3aa: ASSEAGTGKNEQF

v_gene: TRBV11-2
j_gene: TRBJ1-2
abundance: once
CDR3aa: ASSQGQA

v_gene: TRBV4-1
j_gene: TRBJ2-3
abundance: -
CDR3aa: ASSHDRYTDTQY

v_gene: TRBV3-1/TRBV3-2
j_gene: TRBJ2-1
abundance: -
CDR3aa: ASSQDRTAQF

v_gene: TRBV28
j_gene: TRBJ1-1
abundance: -
CDR3aa: ASITQGLPGTEAF

v_gene: TRBV18
j_gene: TRBJ1-6
abundance: once
CDR3aa: ASSARRRDRGHPNSPLH

v_gene: TRBV18
j_gene: TRBJ1-4
abundance: -
CDR3aa: ASSPGRGTNEKLF

v_gene: TRBV19
j_gene: TRBJ2-7
abundance: few
CDR3aa: ASSTTTGSEQY

v_gene: TRBV28
j_gene: TRBJ2-3
abundance: -
CDR3aa: ASSSPGGVSTDTQY

v_gene: TRBV27
j_gene: TRBJ2-3
abundance: -
CDR3aa: ASSFGSSGRTDTQY

v_gene: TRBV11-2
j_gene: TRBJ2-1
abundance: -
CDR3aa: ASSNWRGVVYNEQF

v_gene: TRBV19
j_gene: TRBJ1-1
abundance: -
CDR3aa: ASSSSGRGEAF

v_gene: TRBV6-5
j_gene: TRBJ2-7
abundance: -
CDR3aa: ASSYAGGRSSYEQY

v_gene: TRBV14
j_gene: TRBJ2-2
abundance: -
CDR3aa: ASSRVGANGAGELF

v_gene: TRBV11-2
j_gene: TRBJ2-5
abundance: -
CDR3aa: ASSRTSDQETQY

v_gene: TRBV30
j_gene: TRBJ1-5
abundance: -
CDR3aa: AWSGGQNQPQH

v_gene: TRBV11-3
j_gene: TRBJ2-1
abundance: once
CDR3aa: ASSGLTGTTYNEQF

v_gene: TRBV5-4
j_gene: TRBJ1-1
abundance: -
CDR3aa: ASSSGQNTEAF

v_gene: TRBV6-5
j_gene: TRBJ1-1
abundance: -
CDR3aa: ASSPVTGIAF

v_gene: TRBV11-3
j_gene: TRBJ2-1
abundance: -
CDR3aa: ASSPGLAGGGDEQF

v_gene: TRBV7-3
j_gene: TRBJ1-3
abundance: -
CDR3aa: ASSLEGASGNTIY

v_gene: TRBV3-1/TRBV3-2
j_gene: TRBJ1-2
abundance: -
CDR3aa: ASSQGDSTTIYGYT

v_gene: TRBV6-2/TRBV6-3
j_gene: TRBJ1-2
abundance: -
CDR3aa: ASSYGTDNYGYT

v_gene: TRBV7-2
j_gene: TRBJ2-4
abundance: -
CDR3aa: ASSFDSLAKNIQY

v_gene: TRBV19
j_gene: TRBJ1-6
abundance: -
CDR3aa: ASTPPQGSPLH

v_gene: TRBV10-2
j_gene: TRBJ2-1
abundance: -
CDR3aa: ASSEITSSLYNEQF

v_gene: TRBV7-2
j_gene: TRBJ2-7
abundance: -
CDR3aa: ASSSYRVVHEQY

v_gene: TRBV6-5
j_gene: TRBJ2-7
abundance: -
CDR3aa: ASRADSGRSYEQY